The present TCR beta chain was sequenced within a study of T cells in Graves' hyperthyroidism and ophthalmopathy. The study's findings and limits: Most clonotypes expanded in thyroid above 0.001 were likewise present in blood.

From its first to its last residue, the CDR3 has 10 amino acids. Germline CDR1 reads SNHLY; CDR2 reads FYNNEI. RNA transcripts served as the template for amplifying TCR beta CDR3 regions. The study used the HTBI primer set for a first-round RT-PCR of the TCR CDR3. Each CDR3 protein gets one entry after TCRdb re-called the multiplex PCR reads with MiXCR. The sample lists hundreds of thousands of distinct CDR3 sequences; 40% to 55% were seen once. Only one count was recorded for this clonotype. Its specificity is not known. The CDR3 ends on some other residue instead of the conserved phenylalanine or tryptophan, so this is likely a read error. The limits of the CDR3 on the DNA are not certain, so only TCRdb's listed CDR3 is given.

The sequencing input was peripheral blood or thyroid tissue (not recorded which). The rearrangement links TRBV2 to TRBJ1-6. The origin of this receptor is a woman aged 18 to 35 with Graves' hyperthyroidism. The chain's CDR3 is CASSDWASNY.